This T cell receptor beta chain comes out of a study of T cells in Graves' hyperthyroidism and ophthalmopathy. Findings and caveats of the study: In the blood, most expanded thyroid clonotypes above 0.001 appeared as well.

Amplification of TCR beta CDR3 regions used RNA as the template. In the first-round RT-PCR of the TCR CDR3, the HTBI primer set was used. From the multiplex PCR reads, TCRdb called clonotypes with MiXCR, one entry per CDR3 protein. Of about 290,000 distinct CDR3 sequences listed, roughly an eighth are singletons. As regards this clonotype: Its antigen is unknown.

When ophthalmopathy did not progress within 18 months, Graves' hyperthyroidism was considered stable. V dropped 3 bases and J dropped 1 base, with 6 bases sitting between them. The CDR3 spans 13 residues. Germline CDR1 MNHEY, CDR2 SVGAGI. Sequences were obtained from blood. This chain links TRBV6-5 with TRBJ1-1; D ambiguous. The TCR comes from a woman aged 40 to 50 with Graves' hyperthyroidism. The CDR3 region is CASSYTENTEAFF. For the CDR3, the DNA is TGTGCCAGCAGTTATACCGAGAACACTGAAGCTTTCTTT.